The 29 T cell receptor beta chains below all came from one sample that was sequenced in a study of T cell responses to AZD1222 COVID-19 vaccine. TCRdb keeps only in-frame clones here, not all; method: immunoSEQ multiplex PCR. The profile shows roughly 120,000 clones, around 84% of them singletons. Specimen: peripheral blood, collected 28 days after the second AZD1222 dose. The receptors stem from an adult who received the AZD1222 COVID-19 vaccine.

The chain employs TRBV6-2 or TRBV6-3 and TRBJ1-1; D might be TRBD1 (6 bases). Germline CDR1 is MNHEY and CDR2 is SVGEGT. CDR3 size: 13 residues. Deletions cut 5 bases from V and 5 bases from J, with 12 bases between. CDR3 nucleotide sequence: TGTGCCAGCAGTGGGGGGCGCAGGACTGAAGCTTTCTTT. Its translation is CASSGGRRTEAFF.

This chain links TRBV28 with TRBJ1-4; possibly TRBD1 for D (5 bases). The CDR3 is 18 residues long. CDR1 is MDHEN, CDR2 SYDVKM, per germline. Trimming removed 7 bases at V and 12 bases at J, with 33 bases between. The DNA of the CDR3 is TGTGCCAGCACTGCAAAGGGCTACGACAGCCTGAGTGGTGGGGAACTGTTTTTT. This gives the protein CASTAKGYDSLSGGELFF.

This clone showed up just once. The chain couples TRBV27 to TRBJ1-4, with 9 bases fitting TRBD1. The V segment lost 7 bases and the J segment 7 bases; nucleotides outside the gene matches: 10. The CDR3 is 15 amino acids. Germline loops: CDR1 MNHEY, CDR2 SMNVEV (reference sequence). This CDR3 reads CASKRSGQGGEKLFF. The CDR3 DNA sequence: TGTGCCAGCAAGCGGTCGGGACAGGGCGGTGAAAAACTGTTTTTT.

The chain uses TRBV27 and TRBJ2-3; 8 bases are a match to TRBD1. This CDR3 has 15 amino acids. The ends lost 1 base at V and 5 bases at J; junction bases unmatched: 5. Germline V CDR1 and CDR2: MNHEY, SMNVEV (reference sequence). DNA of the CDR3: TGTGCCAGCAGTTTATGGCAGGGGGCACAAGATACGCAGTATTTT. It codes for CASSLWQGAQDTQYF.

The genes are TRBV14 and TRBJ1-2; 11 positions agree with TRBD1. V lost 4 bases, J lost 13 bases, and 8 bases stayed unmatched. The CDR3 length is 13 residues. Germline lookup yields CDR1 SGHDN and CDR2 FVKESK. This CDR3 reads CASSPWGQGVFTF. CDR3 sequence (DNA): TGTGCCAGCAGCCCCTGGGGACAGGGGGTCTTCACCTTC.

The chain links TRBV10-3 to TRBJ1-6; 8 bases agree with TRBD1. The CDR3 contains 16 residues. V lost 2 bases to trimming and J lost 6 bases; unmatched junction nucleotides: 6. Germline V gene lookup returns CDR1 ENHRY and CDR2 SYGVKD. The DNA for the CDR3 is TGTGCCATCAGTGAGGGACAGGGTCCCCCTAATTCACCCCTCCACTTT. Its translation is CAISEGQGPPNSPLHF.

The chain combines TRBV3-1 (or the pseudogene TRBV3-2) with TRBJ1-2; the match to TRBD1 covers 8 bases. V shed 2 bases, J shed 7 bases, and the junction held 6 bases outside the gene matches. The germline V gene encodes CDR1 LGHDT and CDR2 YNNKEL (reference sequence). CDR3 size: 14 residues. The CDR3 reads CASSQRQGASGYTF. In nucleotides, the CDR3 is TGTGCCAGCAGCCAAAGGCAGGGGGCGAGTGGCTACACCTTC.

The chain joins TRBV14 to TRBJ2-3; D may be TRBD2 (7 bases). This CDR3 has 14 amino acids. Germline V lookup: CDR1 SGHDN, CDR2 FVKESK. The germline V and J ends were trimmed by 4 bases and 4 bases, with 12 bases remaining between them. In DNA, the CDR3 is TGTGCCAGCAGCCTCGGGGGGCCGTCAGATACGCAGTATTTT. Its translation: CASSLGGPSDTQYF.

The gene calls are TRBV7-8 and TRBJ2-7; 7 bases fit TRBD1. Germline loops: CDR1 SGHVS, CDR2 FQNEAQ. V lost 4 bases, J lost 1 base, and 7 bases stayed unmatched. The CDR3 spans 15 residues. CDR3 nucleotides: TGTGCCAGCAGCTACCCGGACAGGAGTTCCTACGAGCAGTACTTC. It encodes CASSYPDRSSYEQYF.

V gene TRBV9 combines with J gene TRBJ1-3; D gene unclear. The CDR3 length is 15 residues. V was clipped by 0 bases and J by 3 bases, with 10 bases between them. Germline values: CDR1 SGDLS, CDR2 YYNGEE. The CDR3 DNA follows: TGTGCCAGCAGCGTAGAAGGAGGTGGTGGAAACACCATATATTTT. Protein: CASSVEGGGGNTIYF.

This chain uses TRBV9 with TRBJ1-3; D is possibly TRBD1 (5 bases). Germline V lookup: CDR1 SGDLS, CDR2 YYNGEE. CDR3 size: 14 residues. Trimming removed 3 bases at V and 8 bases at J, with 15 bases between. CDR3 in DNA: TGTGCCAGCAGCGCAGGGACCCAGTTATACACCATATATTTT. This sequence encodes CASSAGTQLYTIYF.

This clone was picked up a small number of times. The chain uses TRBV2 and TRBJ1-6, with 9 bases identical to TRBD1. CDR1 SNHLY and CDR2 FYNNEI come from the germline V gene. The junction had 7 bases not matched to a gene; V was cut back by 7 bases and J by 0 bases. This CDR3 region has 17 residues. CDR3 loop: CASTPQGASSYNSPLHF. In nucleotides, the CDR3 is TGTGCCAGCACCCCACAGGGGGCCAGCTCCTATAATTCACCCCTCCACTTT.

The V gene is TRBV29-1, the J gene TRBJ1-2; 7 bases are shared with TRBD1. This CDR3 is 14 amino acids long. J gave up 0 bases and V 6 bases, and 7 bases lay outside the gene matches. Germline V gene lookup returns CDR1 SQVTM and CDR2 ANQGSEA. CDR3 DNA sequence: TGCAGCGTATCAGGACAGGCAGCTAACTATGGCTACACCTTC. Translation gives CSVSGQAANYGYTF.

The chain recombines TRBV5-1 with TRBJ1-1; D is unresolved. The length of the CDR3 is 12 residues. Germline assignment: CDR1 SGHRS and CDR2 YFSETQ. V gave up 1 base and J gave up 2 bases, with 3 bases separating them. As DNA, the CDR3 is TGCGCCAGCAGCTTGTCTAACACTGAAGCTTTCTTT. Translating gives CASSLSNTEAFF.

This clone has only one observation. V is TRBV10-3 and J is TRBJ1-1; TRBD1 is a possible D gene (6 bases). The CDR3 covers 15 residues. Germline CDR1 is ENHRY and CDR2 is SYGVKD. Trimming pared 0 bases from V and 1 base from J, leaving 9 bases between. As DNA, the CDR3 is TGTGCCATCAGTGAGTCCCCGACAGGGAACACTGAAGCTTTCTTT. It translates to CAISESPTGNTEAFF.

The chain combines TRBV9 with TRBJ2-3; 7 bases line up with TRBD1. The V segment lost 0 bases and the J segment 5 bases; nucleotides outside the gene matches: 6. CDR3 size: 15 residues. Per germline, CDR1 SGDLS and CDR2 YYNGEE. The DNA for the CDR3 is TGTGCCAGCAGCGTAGACAACAGGGGTGAAGATACGCAGTATTTT. Translation: CASSVDNRGEDTQYF.

This chain links TRBV5-6 with TRBJ2-5; no reliable D call. This CDR3 is 11 amino acids long. V was pared by 2 bases and J by 5 bases, with 4 bases between. The germline V gene encodes CDR1 SGHDT and CDR2 YYEEEE. CDR3 loop: CASSFRETQYF. The CDR3 DNA reads as TGTGCCAGCAGCTTTCGGGAGACCCAGTACTTC.

This chain joins TRBV2 and TRBJ1-2; tentatively, D is TRBD1 (6 bases). The germline V gene has CDR1 SNHLY and CDR2 FYNNEI. The V end lost 4 bases, the J end lost 8 bases, and 11 bases lay between the germline ends. The CDR3 covers 12 residues. This CDR3 reads CASSGDRFGYTF. The CDR3 DNA sequence: TGTGCCAGCAGTGGTGACAGGTTCGGCTACACCTTC. The whole variable domain, filled in from reference TRBV2 and TRBJ1-2, reads EPEVTQTPSHQVTQMGQEVILRCVPISNHLYFYWYRQILGQKVEFLVSFYNNEISEKSEIFDDQFSVERPDGSNFTLKIRSTKLEDSAMYFCASSGDRFGYTFGSGTRLTVV.

The CDR3 nucleotides are TGCGCCAGCAGCCAAGCTACAAGAGTTTCTGGGGCCAACGTCCTGACTTTC. This encodes CASSQATRVSGANVLTF. The chain is built from TRBV4-3 and TRBJ2-6; D is undetermined. Per the germline V gene, CDR1 is LGHNA and CDR2 is YSLEER. Trimming shortened V by 1 base and J by 1 base, and 11 bases separated the two germline ends. There are 17 residues in the CDR3.

The rearrangement joins TRBV7-2 to TRBJ2-1; D not certain. The CDR3 is made up of 13 amino acids. Trimming pared 3 bases from V and 12 bases from J, leaving 15 bases between. The germline V gene has CDR1 SGHTA and CDR2 FQGNSA. The CDR3, as DNA: TGTGCCAGCAGCTTGGGAAGGGTGGTTCGGCAGTTCTTC. Its protein is CASSLGRVVRQFF.

The chain's CDR3 is CASSLGYPYTF. CDR3 nucleotide sequence: TGTGCCAGCAGCTTAGGATATCCCTACACCTTC. This sequence joins TRBV7-9 and TRBJ1-2; D is ambiguous. In germline, CDR1 is SEHNR, CDR2 FQNEAQ (reference sequence). The CDR3 consists of 11 residues. Trimming pared 1 base from V and 10 bases from J, leaving 7 bases between. Variable domain in full (rest from reference TRBV7-9 and TRBJ1-2): DTGVSQNPRHKITKRGQNVTFRCDPISEHNRLYWYRQTLGQGPEFLTYFQNEAQLEKSRLLSDRFSAERPKGSFSTLEIQRTEQGDSAMYLCASSLGYPYTFGSGTRLTVV.

This chain links TRBV20-1 with TRBJ2-1; 11 bases are a match to TRBD2. The CDR3 length is 11 residues. CDR1 and CDR2 from the germline V gene are DFQATT and SNEGSKA (reference sequence). After removal of 6 bases from V and 15 bases from J, the junction contained 7 bases not matched to a gene. The CDR3 here is CSASTSGRLFF. The CDR3 DNA reads as TGCAGTGCGAGTACTAGCGGGAGACTGTTCTTC.

CDR3 loop: CASSLRDWKTNTGELFF. CDR3 nucleotide sequence: TGTGCCAGCAGTTTAAGGGACTGGAAAACGAACACCGGGGAGCTGTTTTTT. The chain is built from TRBV27 and TRBJ2-2; tentative D call: TRBD2 (6 bases). V lost 2 bases to trimming and J lost 0 bases, with 13 bases between them. This CDR3 is 17 amino acids long. Germline CDR1 and CDR2: MNHEY and SMNVEV (reference sequence).

The chain employs TRBV5-1 and TRBJ1-5, with a possible D match to TRBD1 (5 bases). Germline CDR1 reads SGHRS; CDR2 reads YFSETQ. The CDR3 contains 15 residues. Between the trimmed V and J ends, which lost 0 bases and 1 base, there was a span of 8 bases. The CDR3 loop reads CASSLAGQSNQPQHF. The CDR3 bases are TGCGCCAGCAGCTTGGCCGGACAAAGCAATCAGCCCCAGCATTTT.

This rearrangement joins TRBV6-2 or TRBV6-3 to TRBJ1-2, with no clear D. V lost 0 bases, J lost 8 bases, and 10 bases lay in between. The CDR3 is 13 amino acids. CDR1 is MNHEY, CDR2 SVGEGT, per germline. The CDR3 DNA is TGTGCCAGCAGTTACTCGATCACGAGAGGCTACACCTTC. It encodes CASSYSITRGYTF.

The CDR3 DNA sequence: TGTGCCATCAGTGACCGCCGGCGCACAGATACGCAGTATTTT. The encoded protein is CAISDRRRTDTQYF. This rearrangement joins TRBV10-3 to TRBJ2-3, with D unresolved. CDR3 length: 14 residues. V was shortened by 3 bases and J by 1 base, with 8 bases between the two germline ends. Per the germline V gene, CDR1 is ENHRY and CDR2 is SYGVKD.

In this sample, this clone turned up once. The chain uses TRBV10-3 and TRBJ2-1; 10 bases fit TRBD2. Germline V gene lookup returns CDR1 ENHRY and CDR2 SYGVKD. CDR3 length: 17 residues. The junction had 13 bases not matched to a gene; V was cut back by 2 bases and J by 9 bases. The CDR3 DNA reads as TGTGCCATCAGTGAGCAAAGACTAGCGGGTATCATAAGTGAGCAGTTCTTC. Amino acid sequence: CAISEQRLAGIISEQFF.

This clone has a handful of counts. The rearrangement uses TRBV15 and TRBJ2-3; 13 bases are shared with TRBD2. J was trimmed by 6 bases and V by 0 bases; bases with no gene match: 3. This CDR3 is 16 amino acids long. The germline CDR1 and CDR2 sequences are LNHNV and YYDKDF (reference sequence). The CDR3 sequence: CATSREGTSGADTQYF. The CDR3 nucleotides read TGTGCCACCAGCAGAGAGGGGACTAGCGGGGCTGATACGCAGTATTTT.

The V gene is TRBV28, the J gene TRBJ1-2; TRBD1 matches at 9 bases. This CDR3 contains 14 residues. Trimming at V came to 2 bases and at J to 9 bases, leaving 7 bases not matched to a gene. From germline, CDR1 is MDHEN and CDR2 SYDVKM. CDR3 nucleotides: TGTGCCAGCAGTTTACCCGGGGACAGGGTCAGCTACACCTTC. Protein sequence: CASSLPGDRVSYTF.